The sequence of this T cell receptor (beta chain) was determined in a study of T cell responses to AZD1222 COVID-19 vaccine. A word on this clone: Antigen: not known.

The study's findings and limits: Possibly, clonal diversity was underestimated; donors were largely white British and included more females. Sampling captured repertoires only after the peak T cell response.

Profiling relied on immunoSEQ multiplex PCR, and the TCRdb table lists in-frame clones only, not all of them. Of more than 150,000 clones listed, almost 95% are singletons. The specimen comprised peripheral blood, sampled on day 0 of AZD1222 vaccination. The receptor's source is an adult in good health.

The CDR3 spells CSASKGSGTDTQYF. In DNA, the CDR3 is TGCAGTGCTAGTAAGGGTAGCGGCACAGATACGCAGTATTTT. The gene calls are TRBV20-1 and TRBJ2-3; D is possibly TRBD2 (5 bases). V lost 3 bases and J lost 1, with 11 bases in between. Germline CDR1 is DFQATT and CDR2 is SNEGSKA (reference sequence). The CDR3 consists of 14 residues.